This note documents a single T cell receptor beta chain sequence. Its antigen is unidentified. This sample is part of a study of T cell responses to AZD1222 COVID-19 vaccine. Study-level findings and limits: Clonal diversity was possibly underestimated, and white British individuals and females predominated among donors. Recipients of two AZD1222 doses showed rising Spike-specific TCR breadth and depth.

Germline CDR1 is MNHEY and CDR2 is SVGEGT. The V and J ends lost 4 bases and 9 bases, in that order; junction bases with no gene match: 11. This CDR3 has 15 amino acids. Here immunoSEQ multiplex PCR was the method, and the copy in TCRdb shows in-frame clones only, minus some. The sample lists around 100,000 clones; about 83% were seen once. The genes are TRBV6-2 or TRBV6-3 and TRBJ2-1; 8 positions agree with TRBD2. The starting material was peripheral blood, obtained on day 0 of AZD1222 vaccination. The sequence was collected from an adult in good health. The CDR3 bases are TGTGCCAGCAGTTTAAGAGCGGGAGAAATTCCTGAGCAGTTCTTC. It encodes CASSLRAGEIPEQFF.